The 12 T cell receptor beta chains below all came from one sample that was sequenced in a study of T cells in Graves' hyperthyroidism and ophthalmopathy. Researchers took RNA transcripts and amplified the TCR beta CDR3 regions from them. HTBI primers were the set used in a first-round RT-PCR of the TCR CDR3. TCRdb re-analysed the multiplex PCR reads in MiXCR, keeping a single row per CDR3 protein. The sample lists about 520,000 distinct CDR3 sequences, around a quarter occurring once. The sample comprised blood. The receptors here all came from a woman aged 30 to 39 with Graves' ophthalmopathy.

This clonotype was seen many times. This chain links TRBV29-1 with TRBJ2-5, with 9 bases fitting TRBD2. In germline, CDR1 is SQVTM, CDR2 ANQGSEA. J was trimmed by 4 bases and V by 5 bases; bases with no gene match: 5. The CDR3 runs 13 residues. Written as DNA, the CDR3 is TGCAGCGTTAGCGAGCGGGGGGCAGAGACCCAGTACTTC. Residues: CSVSERGAETQYF.

The chain joins TRBV30 to TRBJ1-5; D is unclear. The CDR3 is 13 amino acids. Per germline, CDR1 GTSNPN and CDR2 SVGIG (reference sequence). V lost 8 bases to trimming and J lost 2 bases, with 13 bases between them. The CDR3 sequence is CALGADGNQPQHF. In DNA, the CDR3 is TGTGCCCTGGGAGCGGATGGCAATCAGCCCCAGCATTTT. Full variable domain (missing parts from reference TRBV30 and TRBJ1-5): SQTIHQWPATLVQPVGSPLSLECTVEGTSNPNLYWYRQAAGRGLQLLFYSVGIGQISSEVPQNLSASRPQDRQFILSSKKLLLSDSGFYLCALGADGNQPQHFGDGTRLSIL.

The table lists this clonotype with many counts. The chain has TRBV5-1 and TRBJ1-5; D may be TRBD1 (5 bases). Germline lookup yields CDR1 SGHRS and CDR2 YFSETQ. The ends were cut back, 0 bases at V and 3 bases at J, with 10 bases in the middle. The CDR3 consists of 15 residues. The CDR3 sequence: CASSLGWDDNQPQHF. The CDR3 DNA reads as TGCGCCAGCAGCTTGGGTTGGGACGACAATCAGCCCCAGCATTTT.

The sample holds many counts of this clonotype. The chain joins TRBV5-1 to TRBJ2-5; D is ambiguous. Trimming took off 0 bases at V and 5 bases at J, with 8 bases between the two ends. Germline lookup yields CDR1 SGHRS and CDR2 YFSETQ. The CDR3 is made up of 13 amino acids. In DNA form, the CDR3 reads TGCGCCAGCAGCTTGGTACGGTTGGAGACCCAGTACTTC. It specifies CASSLVRLETQYF.

This clonotype has ten or more counts. The V call is TRBV19, the J call TRBJ1-1; TRBD1 matches 7 bases. J was trimmed by 2 bases and V by 4 bases; bases with no gene match: 7. The germline gives CDR1 LNHDA, CDR2 SQIVND (reference sequence). This CDR3 has 15 residues. The CDR3 spells CASSNQGGANTEAFF. Here the CDR3 DNA reads TGTGCCAGTAGTAACCAGGGGGGAGCAAACACTGAAGCTTTCTTT.

The chain combines TRBV7-9 with TRBJ1-1, with a possible D match to TRBD1 (5 bases). Germline CDR1 SEHNR, CDR2 FQNEAQ (reference sequence). V lost 5 bases and J lost 8, with 12 bases in between. The CDR3 is made up of 12 amino acids. The CDR3: CASSQKQAEAFF. The CDR3 DNA reads as TGTGCCAGCAGCCAGAAACAGGCCGAAGCTTTCTTT. Full variable domain (remainder filled in from reference TRBV7-9 and TRBJ1-1): DTGVSQNPRHKITKRGQNVTFRCDPISEHNRLYWYRQTLGQGPEFLTYFQNEAQLEKSRLLSDRFSAERPKGSFSTLEIQRTEQGDSAMYLCASSQKQAEAFFGQGTRLTVV.

The V call is TRBV11-2, the J call TRBJ2-5, with 10 bases fitting TRBD2. The CDR3 spans 17 residues. Trimming at V came to 5 bases and at J to 5 bases, leaving 14 bases not matched to a gene. Germline V gene data show CDR1 as SGHAT and CDR2 as FQNNGV. The chain's CDR3 is CASSRSSGRAFWETQYF. The CDR3 DNA reads as TGTGCCAGCAGCAGATCGAGCGGGAGGGCCTTTTGGGAGACCCAGTACTTC.

Here the CDR3 reads CASSSVAGAQPQHF. Here the CDR3 DNA reads TGTGCCAGCAGCTCTGTAGCAGGGGCCCAGCCCCAGCATTTT. The chain couples TRBV5-6 to TRBJ1-5; possibly TRBD1 for D (6 bases). V was shortened by 3 bases and J by 7 bases, with 14 bases between the two germline ends. The CDR3 consists of 14 residues. The germline V gene encodes CDR1 SGHDT and CDR2 YYEEEE.

This clonotype was seen a handful of times. The rearrangement joins TRBV10-3 to TRBJ1-5; a weak D match, TRBD1 (5 bases). Germline V gives CDR1 ENHRY, CDR2 SYGVKD. The CDR3 sequence is 16 residues long. V lost 11 bases to trimming and J lost 1 base, with 21 bases between them. CDR3 region: CALEGQGKGSNQPQHF. The CDR3 DNA follows: TGTGCCCTGGAAGGGCAGGGCAAAGGGAGCAATCAGCCCCAGCATTTT.

This clonotype was picked up many times. The chain combines TRBV28 with TRBJ2-7, with no clear D. The V end was cut by 2 bases, the J end by 4 bases, with 6 bases between. The CDR3 is made up of 12 amino acids. In germline, CDR1 is MDHEN, CDR2 SYDVKM. The CDR3: CASSLQDYEQYF. DNA of the CDR3: TGTGCCAGCAGTTTACAAGATTACGAGCAGTACTTC.

This clonotype was observed at least ten times. The rearrangement joins TRBV9 to TRBJ1-1; D not certain. CDR3 length: 13 amino acids. Germline V gives CDR1 SGDLS, CDR2 YYNGEE. The V end was cut by 3 bases, the J end by 0 bases, with 6 bases between. CDR3 nucleotide sequence: TGTGCCAGCAGCGCCGACATGAACACTGAAGCTTTCTTT. Amino acids: CASSADMNTEAFF. The full variable domain, completed using reference TRBV9 and TRBJ1-1, is DSGVTQTPKHLITATGQRVTLRCSPRSGDLSVYWYQQSLDQGLQFLIQYYNGEERAKGNILERFSAQQFPDLHSELNLSSLELGDSALYFCASSADMNTEAFFGQGTRLTVV.

The sample holds many counts of this clonotype. The chain employs TRBV19 and TRBJ1-1; D possibly corresponds to TRBD1 (5 bases). Between the trimmed V and J ends, which lost 6 bases and 4 bases, there was a span of 18 bases. CDR1 and CDR2 from the germline V gene are LNHDA and SQIVND (reference sequence). CDR3 length equals 15 residues. Here the CDR3 DNA reads TGTGCCAGTAGGGGCCGTGCAGGGTCGATCACTGAAGCTTTCTTT. The encoded protein is CASRGRAGSITEAFF.